The TCR beta chain described here comes from a study of early stage breast cancer tumors. The CDR3 is made up of 13 amino acids. CDR1 is LNHDA and CDR2 is SQIVND in the germline V gene (reference sequence). The ends were cut back, 7 bases at V and 2 bases at J, with 6 bases in the middle. Findings and limits, study-wide: Tumors had 2.5 to 3-fold higher T cell density and higher clonality than adjacent normal breast tissue.

A word on this clone: Its specificity is unknown.

Clones were read by immunoSEQ multiplex PCR, and TCRdb kept only the in-frame ones, dropping some. The repertoire holds tens of thousands of clones, with approximately 84% as singletons. This TCR was recovered from a person aged 45 to 59 with breast cancer. The rearrangement links TRBV19 to TRBJ2-6; D uncertain. The sequencing sample was made of blood. CDR3 DNA: TGTGCCAGTAACCGTCCTGGGGCCAACGTCCTGACTTTC. It yields the protein CASNRPGANVLTF.